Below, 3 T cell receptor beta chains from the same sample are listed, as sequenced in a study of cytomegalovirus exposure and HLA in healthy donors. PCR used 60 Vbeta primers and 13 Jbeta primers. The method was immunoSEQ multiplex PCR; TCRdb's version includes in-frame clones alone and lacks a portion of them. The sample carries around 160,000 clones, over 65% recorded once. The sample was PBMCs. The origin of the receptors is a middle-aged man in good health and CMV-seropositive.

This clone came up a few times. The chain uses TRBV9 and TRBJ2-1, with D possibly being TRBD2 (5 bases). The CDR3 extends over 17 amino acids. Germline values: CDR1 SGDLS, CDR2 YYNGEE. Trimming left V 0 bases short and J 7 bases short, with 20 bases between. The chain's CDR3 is CASSVGLARGSGNEQFF. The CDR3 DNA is TGTGCCAGCAGCGTAGGGCTCGCCCGTGGGAGTGGAAATGAGCAGTTCTTC.

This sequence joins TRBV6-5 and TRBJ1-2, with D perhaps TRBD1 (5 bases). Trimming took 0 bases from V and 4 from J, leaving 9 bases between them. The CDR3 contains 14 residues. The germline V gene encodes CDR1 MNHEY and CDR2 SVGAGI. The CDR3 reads CASSYSRDSYGYTF. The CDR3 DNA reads TGTGCCAGCAGTTACTCTCGGGACTCCTATGGCTACACCTTC.

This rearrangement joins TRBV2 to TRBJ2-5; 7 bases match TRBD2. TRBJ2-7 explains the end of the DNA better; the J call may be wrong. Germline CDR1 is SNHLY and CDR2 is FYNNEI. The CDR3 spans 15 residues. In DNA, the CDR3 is TGTGCCAGCAGCGCCACGCGCGGGAGAAGGTACGAGCAGTACTTC. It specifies CASSATRGRRYEQYF.